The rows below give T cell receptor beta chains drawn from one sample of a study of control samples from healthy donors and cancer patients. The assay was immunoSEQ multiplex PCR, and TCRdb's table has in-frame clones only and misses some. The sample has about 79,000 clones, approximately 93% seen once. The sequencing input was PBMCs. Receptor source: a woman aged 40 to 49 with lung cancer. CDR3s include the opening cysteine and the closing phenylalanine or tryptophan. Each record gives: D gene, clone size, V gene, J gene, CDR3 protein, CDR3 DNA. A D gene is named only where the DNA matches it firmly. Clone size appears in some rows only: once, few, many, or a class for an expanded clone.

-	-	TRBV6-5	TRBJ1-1	CASALDPKAEAFF	TGTGCCAGCGCCCTGGACCCAAAAGCTGAAGCTTTCTTT
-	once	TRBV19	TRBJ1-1	CASIREAEGAFF	TGTGCCAGTATAAGGGAAGCGGAGGGAGCTTTCTTT
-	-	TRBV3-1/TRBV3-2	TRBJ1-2	CASSREENGYTF	TGTGCCAGCAGCCGGGAAGAAAATGGCTACACCTTC
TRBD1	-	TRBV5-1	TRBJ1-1	CASSPGQGGTEAFF	TGCGCCAGCAGCCCGGGACAGGGTGGCACTGAAGCTTTCTTT
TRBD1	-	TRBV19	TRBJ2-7	CASSQQGYSYEQYF	TGTGCCAGTAGCCAACAGGGGTACTCCTACGAGCAGTACTTC
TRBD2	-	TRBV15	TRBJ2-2	CATSRESSGGRTGELFF	TGTGCCACCAGCAGAGAGTCTAGCGGGGGACGAACCGGGGAGCTGTTTTTT
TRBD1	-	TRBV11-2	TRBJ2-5	CASRNLRTGVRETQYF	TGTGCCAGCAGAAACCTCCGGACAGGGGTGAGAGAGACCCAGTACTTC
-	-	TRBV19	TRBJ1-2	CAPPPGPSNYGYTF	TGTGCCCCTCCCCCGGGACCTTCTAACTATGGCTACACCTTC
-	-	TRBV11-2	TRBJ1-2	CASTPSVGREGYTF	TGTGCCAGCACCCCGTCGGTCGGGAGGGAAGGCTACACCTTC
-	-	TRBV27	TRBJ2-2	CASSLLFDRGELFF	TGTGCCAGCAGTTTGTTATTCGACCGCGGGGAGCTGTTTTTT
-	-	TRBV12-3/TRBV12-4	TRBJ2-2	CANTWTGELFF	TGTGCCAATACGTGGACCGGGGAGCTGTTTTTT
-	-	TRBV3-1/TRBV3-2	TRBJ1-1	CASSQIEAAGNTEAFF	TGTGCCAGCAGCCAAATCGAGGCAGCCGGGAACACTGAAGCTTTCTTT
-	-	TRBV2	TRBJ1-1	CASNEARAIGGAFF	TGTGCCAGCAATGAGGCCAGGGCAATTGGCGGAGCTTTCTTT
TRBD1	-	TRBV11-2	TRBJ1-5	CASSPDRVQPQHF	TGTGCCAGCAGCCCAGACAGGGTTCAGCCCCAGCATTTT
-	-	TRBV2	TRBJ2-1	CAVGEGGVNEQFF	TGTGCCGTCGGAGAGGGGGGTGTCAATGAGCAGTTCTTC
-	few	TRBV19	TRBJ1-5	CASSIAHVVDQPQHF	TGTGCCAGTAGTATAGCCCACGTTGTAGATCAGCCCCAGCATTTT
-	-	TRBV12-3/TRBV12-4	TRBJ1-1	CASSLGETEAFF	TGTGCCAGCAGTTTAGGGGAAACTGAAGCTTTCTTT
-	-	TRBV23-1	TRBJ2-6	CASSHRPAGSSGANVLTF	TGCGCCAGCAGTCACCGTCCTGCGGGGAGCTCTGGGGCCAACGTCCTGACTTTC
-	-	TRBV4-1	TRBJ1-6	CASSQDGQSRGRISPLHF	TGCGCCAGCAGCCAAGATGGTCAGTCCAGGGGAAGAATTTCACCCCTCCACTTT